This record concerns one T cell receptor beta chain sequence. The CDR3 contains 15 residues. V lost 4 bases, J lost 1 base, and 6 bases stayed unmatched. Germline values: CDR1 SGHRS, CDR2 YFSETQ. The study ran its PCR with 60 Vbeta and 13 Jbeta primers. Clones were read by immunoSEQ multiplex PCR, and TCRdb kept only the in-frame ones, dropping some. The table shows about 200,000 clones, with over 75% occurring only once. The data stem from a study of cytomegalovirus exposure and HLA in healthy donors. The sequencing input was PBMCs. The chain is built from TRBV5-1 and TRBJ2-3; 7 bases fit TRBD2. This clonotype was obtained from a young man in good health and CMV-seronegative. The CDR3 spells CASSPSGGGTDTQYF. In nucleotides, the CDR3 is TGCGCCAGCAGCCCTAGCGGAGGGGGCACAGATACGCAGTATTTT.